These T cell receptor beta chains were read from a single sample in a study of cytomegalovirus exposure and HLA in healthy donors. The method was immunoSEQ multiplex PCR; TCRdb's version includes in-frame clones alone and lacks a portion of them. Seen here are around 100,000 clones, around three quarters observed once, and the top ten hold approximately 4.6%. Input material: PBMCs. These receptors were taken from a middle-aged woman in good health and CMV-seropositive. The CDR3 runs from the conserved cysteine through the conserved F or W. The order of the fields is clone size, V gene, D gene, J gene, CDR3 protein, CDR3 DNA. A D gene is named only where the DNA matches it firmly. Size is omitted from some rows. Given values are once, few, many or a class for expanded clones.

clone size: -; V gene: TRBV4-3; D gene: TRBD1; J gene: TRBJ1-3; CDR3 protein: CASSQAAIRGQGAGNTIYF; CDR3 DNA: TGCGCCAGCAGCCAAGCTGCCATTAGGGGACAGGGCGCTGGAAACACCATATATTTT
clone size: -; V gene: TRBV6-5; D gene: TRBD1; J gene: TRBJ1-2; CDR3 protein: CASSRQGNYGYTF; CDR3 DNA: TGTGCCAGCAGTCGACAGGGGAACTATGGCTACACCTTC
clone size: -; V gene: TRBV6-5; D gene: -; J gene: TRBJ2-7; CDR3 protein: CASSYSLSRGQYF; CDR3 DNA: TGTGCCAGCAGTTACTCGCTTTCCCGGGGGCAGTACTTC
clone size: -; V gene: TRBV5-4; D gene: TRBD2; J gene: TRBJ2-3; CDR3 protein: CASSSGTSGTDTQYF; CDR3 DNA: TGTGCCAGCAGCTCCGGGACTAGCGGCACAGATACGCAGTATTTT
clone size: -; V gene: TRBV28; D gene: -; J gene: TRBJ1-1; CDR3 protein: CASSSVMNTEAFF; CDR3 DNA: TGTGCCAGCAGCTCAGTGATGAACACTGAAGCTTTCTTT
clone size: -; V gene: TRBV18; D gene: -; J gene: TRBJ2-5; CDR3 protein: CASSPPSGIGTQYF; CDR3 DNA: TGTGCCAGCTCACCACCGTCAGGGATTGGGACCCAGTACTTC
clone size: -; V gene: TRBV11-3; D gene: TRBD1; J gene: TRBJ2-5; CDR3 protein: CASSLGGQGAGETQYF; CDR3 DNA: TGTGCCAGCAGCTTAGGGGGACAGGGGGCTGGAGAGACCCAGTACTTC
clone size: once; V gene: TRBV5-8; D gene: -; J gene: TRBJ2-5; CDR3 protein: CASSLGGRQEAQYF; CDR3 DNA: TGTGCCAGCAGCCTGGGGGGCAGACAAGAGGCCCAGTACTTC
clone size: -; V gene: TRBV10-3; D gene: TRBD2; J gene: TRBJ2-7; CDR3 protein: CAISFQGLAGGREQYF; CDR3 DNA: TGTGCCATCAGTTTCCAGGGACTAGCGGGAGGAAGGGAGCAGTACTTC
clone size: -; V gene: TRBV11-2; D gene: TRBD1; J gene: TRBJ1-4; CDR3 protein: CASSQYRGVNEKLFF; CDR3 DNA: TGTGCCAGCAGCCAGTACAGGGGCGTTAATGAAAAACTGTTTTTT
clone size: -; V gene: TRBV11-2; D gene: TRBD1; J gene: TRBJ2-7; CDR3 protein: CASSTRPGQGADEQYF; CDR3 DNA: TGTGCCAGCAGCACGAGACCGGGACAGGGGGCGGATGAGCAGTACTTC
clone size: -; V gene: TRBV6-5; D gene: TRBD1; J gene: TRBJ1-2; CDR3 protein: CASSQNRGYYGYTF; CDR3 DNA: TGTGCCAGCAGTCAGAACAGGGGTTACTATGGCTACACCTTC
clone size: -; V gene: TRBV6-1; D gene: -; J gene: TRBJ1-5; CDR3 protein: CASSEQGSQPQHF; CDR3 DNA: TGTGCCAGCAGTGAACAGGGTAGCCAGCCCCAGCATTTT
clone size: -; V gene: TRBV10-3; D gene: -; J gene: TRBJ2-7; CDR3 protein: CAISEITGGGYEQYF; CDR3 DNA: TGTGCCATCAGTGAGATAACAGGGGGGGGGTACGAGCAGTACTTC
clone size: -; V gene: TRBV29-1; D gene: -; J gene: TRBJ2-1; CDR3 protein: CSAGSKGAAGEQFF; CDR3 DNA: TGCAGCGCTGGGTCTAAGGGAGCGGCGGGTGAGCAGTTCTTC
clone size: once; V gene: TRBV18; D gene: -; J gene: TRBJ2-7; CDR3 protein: CASSPIDPAYEQYF; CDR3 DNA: TGTGCCAGCTCACCTATCGATCCAGCCTACGAGCAGTACTTC
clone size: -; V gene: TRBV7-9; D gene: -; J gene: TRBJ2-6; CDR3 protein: CASSLGLDSSGANVLTF; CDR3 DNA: TGTGCCAGCAGCTTAGGGCTGGACTCCTCTGGGGCCAACGTCCTGACTTTC
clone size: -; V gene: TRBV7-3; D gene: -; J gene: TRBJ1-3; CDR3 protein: CASSLSGGGSGNTIYF; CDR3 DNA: TGTGCCAGCAGCTTATCCGGGGGTGGCTCTGGAAACACCATATATTTT
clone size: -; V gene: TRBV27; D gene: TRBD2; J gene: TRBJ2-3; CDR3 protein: CASSSPSGFTDTQYF; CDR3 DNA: TGTGCCAGCAGCTCCCCTAGCGGGTTCACAGATACGCAGTATTTT
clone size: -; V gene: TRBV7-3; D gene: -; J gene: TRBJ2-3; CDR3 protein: CASSPREAEDTDTQYF; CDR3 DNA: TGTGCCAGCAGCCCAAGAGAAGCGGAGGACACAGATACGCAGTATTTT
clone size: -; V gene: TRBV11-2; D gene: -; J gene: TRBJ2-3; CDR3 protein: CASSLVVGRTDTQYF; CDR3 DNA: TGTGCCAGCAGCTTAGTTGTGGGCCGCACAGATACGCAGTATTTT
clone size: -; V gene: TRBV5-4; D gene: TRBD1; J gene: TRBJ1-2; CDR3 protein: CASSHPGQGMRGYTF; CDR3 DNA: TGTGCCAGCAGCCACCCGGGACAGGGAATGAGGGGCTACACCTTC
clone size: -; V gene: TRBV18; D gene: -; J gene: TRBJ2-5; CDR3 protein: CASSPPSQETQYF; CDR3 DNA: TGTGCCAGCTCACCACCGAGCCAAGAGACCCAGTACTTC
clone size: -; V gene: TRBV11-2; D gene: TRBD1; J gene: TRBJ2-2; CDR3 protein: CASSLVGTDYTGELFF; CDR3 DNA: TGTGCCAGCAGCTTAGTGGGGACAGACTACACCGGGGAGCTGTTTTTT
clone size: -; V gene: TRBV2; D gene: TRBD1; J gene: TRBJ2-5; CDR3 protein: CASSVVQGSGETQYF; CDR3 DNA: TGTGCCAGCAGTGTAGTACAGGGGAGTGGCGAGACCCAGTACTTC
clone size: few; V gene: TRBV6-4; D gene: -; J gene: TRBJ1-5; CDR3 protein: CASSEFGGNQPQHF; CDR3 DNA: TGTGCCAGCAGTGAATTCGGGGGAAATCAGCCCCAGCATTTT
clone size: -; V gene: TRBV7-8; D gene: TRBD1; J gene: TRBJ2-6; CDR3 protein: CASSLAGDRAGANVLTF; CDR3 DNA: TGTGCCAGCAGCTTAGCGGGCGACAGGGCCGGGGCCAACGTCCTGACTTTC
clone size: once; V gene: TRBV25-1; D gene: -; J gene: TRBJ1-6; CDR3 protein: CASSVGQNSPLHF; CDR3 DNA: TGTGCCAGCAGTGTCGGACAGAATTCACCCCTCCACTTT
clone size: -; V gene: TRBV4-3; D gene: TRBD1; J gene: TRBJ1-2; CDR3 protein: CASSQDYTPTGDYGYTF; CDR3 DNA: TGCGCCAGCAGCCAAGATTATACCCCTACAGGGGACTATGGCTACACCTTC
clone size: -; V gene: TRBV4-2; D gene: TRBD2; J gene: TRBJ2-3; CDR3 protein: CASGGTRITDTQYF; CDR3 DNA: TGTGCCAGTGGGGGGACTAGGATCACAGATACGCAGTATTTT
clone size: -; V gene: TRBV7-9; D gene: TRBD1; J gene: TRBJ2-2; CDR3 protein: CARPQIGQEDTGELFF; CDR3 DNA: TGTGCCCGCCCCCAAATCGGACAGGAGGACACCGGGGAGCTGTTTTTT
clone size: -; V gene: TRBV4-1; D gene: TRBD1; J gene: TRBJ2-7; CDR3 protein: CASSPLGQVYEQYF; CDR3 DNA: TGCGCCAGCAGCCCCCTCGGACAGGTTTACGAGCAGTACTTC
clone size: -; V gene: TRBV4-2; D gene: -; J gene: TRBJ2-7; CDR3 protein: CASSQGSGSYEQYF; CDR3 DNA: TGTGCCAGCAGCCAAGGTAGCGGCTCCTACGAGCAGTACTTC
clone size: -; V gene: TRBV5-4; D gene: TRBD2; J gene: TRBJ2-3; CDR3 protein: CASSGTSGRASTDTQYF; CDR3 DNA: TGTGCCAGCAGCGGGACTAGCGGGAGAGCTAGTACAGATACGCAGTATTTT
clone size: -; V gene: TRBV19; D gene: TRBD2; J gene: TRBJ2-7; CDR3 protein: CASRPTSASYEQYF; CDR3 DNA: TGTGCCAGTAGGCCGACTAGCGCCTCCTACGAGCAGTACTTC
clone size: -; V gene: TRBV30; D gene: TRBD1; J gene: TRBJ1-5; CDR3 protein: CAWSLRGLGNQPQHF; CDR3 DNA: TGTGCCTGGAGTCTCAGGGGGCTTGGCAATCAGCCCCAGCATTTT
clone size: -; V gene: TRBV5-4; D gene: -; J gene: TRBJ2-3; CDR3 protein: CASSLTRNQDSTDTQYF; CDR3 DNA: TGTGCCAGCAGCTTGACGCGGAACCAAGATAGCACAGATACGCAGTATTTT
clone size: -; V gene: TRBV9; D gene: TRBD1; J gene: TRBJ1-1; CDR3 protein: CASSVGSPRQGLTEAFF; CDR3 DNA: TGTGCCAGCAGCGTAGGATCGCCGAGACAGGGGCTCACTGAAGCTTTCTTT
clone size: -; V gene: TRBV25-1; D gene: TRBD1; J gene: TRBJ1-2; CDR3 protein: CASSPPRGTGNGYTF; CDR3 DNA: TGTGCCAGCAGTCCACCCCGGGGGACAGGGAATGGCTACACCTTC
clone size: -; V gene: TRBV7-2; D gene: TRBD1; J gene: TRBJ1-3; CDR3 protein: CASSETGGGRGNTIYF; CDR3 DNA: TGTGCCAGCAGCGAAACAGGGGGCGGTCGGGGAAACACCATATATTTT